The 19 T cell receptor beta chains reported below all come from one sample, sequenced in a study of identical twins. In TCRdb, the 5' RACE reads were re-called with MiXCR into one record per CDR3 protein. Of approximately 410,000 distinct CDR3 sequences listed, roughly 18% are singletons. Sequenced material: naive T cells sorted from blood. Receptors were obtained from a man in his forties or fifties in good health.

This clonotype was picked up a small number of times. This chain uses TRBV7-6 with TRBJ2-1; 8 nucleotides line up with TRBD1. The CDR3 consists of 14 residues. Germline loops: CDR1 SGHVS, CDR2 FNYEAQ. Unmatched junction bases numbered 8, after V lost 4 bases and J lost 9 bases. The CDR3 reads CASSSGQVVGEQFF. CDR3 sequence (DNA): TGTGCCAGCAGCTCGGGACAGGTCGTGGGTGAGCAGTTCTTC.

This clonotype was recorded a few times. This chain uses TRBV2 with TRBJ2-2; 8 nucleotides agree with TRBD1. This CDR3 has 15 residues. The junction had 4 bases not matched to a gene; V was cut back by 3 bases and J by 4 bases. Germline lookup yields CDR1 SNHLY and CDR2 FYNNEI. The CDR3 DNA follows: TGTGCCAGCAGTGACAGGGGGCTGAGCACCGGGGAGCTGTTTTTT. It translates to CASSDRGLSTGELFF. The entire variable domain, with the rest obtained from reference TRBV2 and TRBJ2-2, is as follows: EPEVTQTPSHQVTQMGQEVILRCVPISNHLYFYWYRQILGQKVEFLVSFYNNEISEKSEIFDDQFSVERPDGSNFTLKIRSTKLEDSAMYFCASSDRGLSTGELFFGEGSRLTVL.

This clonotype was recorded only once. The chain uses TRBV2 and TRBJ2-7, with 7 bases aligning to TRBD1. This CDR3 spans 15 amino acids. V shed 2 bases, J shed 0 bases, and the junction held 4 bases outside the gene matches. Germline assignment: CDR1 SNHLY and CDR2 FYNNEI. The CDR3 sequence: CASSESGTASYEQYF. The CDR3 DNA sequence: TGTGCCAGCAGTGAATCAGGGACAGCCTCCTACGAGCAGTACTTC.

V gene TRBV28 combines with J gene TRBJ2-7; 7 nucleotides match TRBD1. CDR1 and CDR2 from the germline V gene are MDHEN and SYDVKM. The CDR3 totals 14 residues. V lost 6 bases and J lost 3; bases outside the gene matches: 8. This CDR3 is CASSPTGQLYEQYF. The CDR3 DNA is TGTGCCAGCAGCCCTACGGGACAGCTCTACGAGCAGTACTTC.

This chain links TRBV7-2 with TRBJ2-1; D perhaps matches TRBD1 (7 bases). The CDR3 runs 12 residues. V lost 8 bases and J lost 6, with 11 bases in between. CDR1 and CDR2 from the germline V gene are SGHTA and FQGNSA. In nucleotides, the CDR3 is TGTGCCAGCGGCCAGGGGGGCAATGAGCAGTTCTTC. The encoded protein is CASGQGGNEQFF.

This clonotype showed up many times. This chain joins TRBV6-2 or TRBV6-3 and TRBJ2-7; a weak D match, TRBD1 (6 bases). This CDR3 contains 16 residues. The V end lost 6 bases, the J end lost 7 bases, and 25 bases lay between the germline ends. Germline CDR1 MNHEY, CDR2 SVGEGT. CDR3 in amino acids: CASRPLNRVPFSEQYF. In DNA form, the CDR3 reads TGTGCCAGCAGACCCCTCAACAGGGTCCCATTTTCTGAGCAGTACTTC.

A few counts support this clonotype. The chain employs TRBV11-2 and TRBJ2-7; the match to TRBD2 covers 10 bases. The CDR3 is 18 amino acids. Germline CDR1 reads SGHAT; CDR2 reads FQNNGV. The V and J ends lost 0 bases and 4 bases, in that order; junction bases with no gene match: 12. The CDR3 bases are TGTGCCAGCAGCTTAGACGATGTTGCTAGCGGGGGAAGGTACGAGCAGTACTTC. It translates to CASSLDDVASGGRYEQYF.

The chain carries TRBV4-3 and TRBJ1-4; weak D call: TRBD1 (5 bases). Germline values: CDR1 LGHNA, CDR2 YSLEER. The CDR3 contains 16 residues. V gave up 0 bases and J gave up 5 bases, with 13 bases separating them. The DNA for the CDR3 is TGCGCCAGCAGCCAAGATAGGTTAAACAGGAATGAAAAACTGTTTTTT. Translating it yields CASSQDRLNRNEKLFF.

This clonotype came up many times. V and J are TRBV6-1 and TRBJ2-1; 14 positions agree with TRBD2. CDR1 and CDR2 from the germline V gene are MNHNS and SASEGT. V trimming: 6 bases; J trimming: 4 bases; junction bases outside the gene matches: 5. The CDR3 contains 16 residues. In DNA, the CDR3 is TGTGCCAGCAGCCCAGGACTAGCGGGGGGATACAATGAGCAGTTCTTC. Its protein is CASSPGLAGGYNEQFF.

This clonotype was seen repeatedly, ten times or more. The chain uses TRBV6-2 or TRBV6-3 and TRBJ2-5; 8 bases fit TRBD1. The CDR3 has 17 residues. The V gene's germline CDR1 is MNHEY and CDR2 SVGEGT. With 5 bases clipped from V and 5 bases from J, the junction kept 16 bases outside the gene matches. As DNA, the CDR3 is TGTGCCAGCAGTCGTCCCCCCCGGACAGGGATGGTGGAGACCCAGTACTTC. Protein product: CASSRPPRTGMVETQYF.

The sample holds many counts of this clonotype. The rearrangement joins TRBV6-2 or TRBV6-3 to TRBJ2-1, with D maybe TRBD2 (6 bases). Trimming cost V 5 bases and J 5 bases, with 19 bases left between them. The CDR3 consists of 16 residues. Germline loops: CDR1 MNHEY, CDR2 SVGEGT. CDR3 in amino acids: CASSKSGVAADNEQFF. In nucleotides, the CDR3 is TGTGCCAGCAGTAAATCCGGGGTAGCGGCTGACAATGAGCAGTTCTTC.

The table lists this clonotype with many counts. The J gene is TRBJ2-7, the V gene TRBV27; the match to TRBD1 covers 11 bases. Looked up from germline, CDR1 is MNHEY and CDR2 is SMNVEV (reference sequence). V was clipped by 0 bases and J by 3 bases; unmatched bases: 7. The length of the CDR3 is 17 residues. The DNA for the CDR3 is TGTGCCAGCAGTTTATCGCCCGGAGGGACAGGGGGCTACGAGCAGTACTTC. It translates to CASSLSPGGTGGYEQYF.

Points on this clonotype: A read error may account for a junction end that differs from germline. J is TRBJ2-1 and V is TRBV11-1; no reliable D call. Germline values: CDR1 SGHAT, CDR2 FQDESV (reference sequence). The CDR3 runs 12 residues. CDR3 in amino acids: CASRFSSGQQFF. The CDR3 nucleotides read TGTGCCAGCCGCTTTTCCTCAGGCCAGCAGTTCTTC.

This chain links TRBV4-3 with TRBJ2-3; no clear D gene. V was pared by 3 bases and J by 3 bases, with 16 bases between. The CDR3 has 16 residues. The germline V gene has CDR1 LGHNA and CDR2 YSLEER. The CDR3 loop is CASSHGFSPSTDTQYF. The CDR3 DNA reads TGCGCCAGCAGCCACGGGTTTAGCCCCTCTACAGATACGCAGTATTTT.

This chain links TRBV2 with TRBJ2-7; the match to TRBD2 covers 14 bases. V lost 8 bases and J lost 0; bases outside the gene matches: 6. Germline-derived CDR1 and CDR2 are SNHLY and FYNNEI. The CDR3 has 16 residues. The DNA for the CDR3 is TGTGCCAGCGAAGGACTAGCGGGGGGCAGCTCCTACGAGCAGTACTTC. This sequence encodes CASEGLAGGSSYEQYF.

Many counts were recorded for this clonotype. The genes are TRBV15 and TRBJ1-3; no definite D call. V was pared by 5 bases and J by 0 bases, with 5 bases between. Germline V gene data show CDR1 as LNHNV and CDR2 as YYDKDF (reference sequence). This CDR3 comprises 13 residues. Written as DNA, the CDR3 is TGTGCCACCAGCGGGATCTCTGGAAACACCATATATTTT. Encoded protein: CATSGISGNTIYF.

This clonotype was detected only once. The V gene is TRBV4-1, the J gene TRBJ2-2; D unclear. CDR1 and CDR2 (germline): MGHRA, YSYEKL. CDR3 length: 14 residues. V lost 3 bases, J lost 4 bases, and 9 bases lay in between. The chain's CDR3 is CASSQVAATGELFF. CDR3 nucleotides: TGCGCCAGCAGCCAGGTGGCGGCCACCGGGGAGCTGTTTTTT.

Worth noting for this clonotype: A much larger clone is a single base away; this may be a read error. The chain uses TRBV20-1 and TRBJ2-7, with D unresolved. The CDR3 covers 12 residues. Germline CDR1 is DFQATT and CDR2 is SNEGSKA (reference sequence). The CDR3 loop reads CSARDVTYEQSF. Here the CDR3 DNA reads TGCAGTGCTAGAGATGTGACCTACGAGCAGTCCTTC.

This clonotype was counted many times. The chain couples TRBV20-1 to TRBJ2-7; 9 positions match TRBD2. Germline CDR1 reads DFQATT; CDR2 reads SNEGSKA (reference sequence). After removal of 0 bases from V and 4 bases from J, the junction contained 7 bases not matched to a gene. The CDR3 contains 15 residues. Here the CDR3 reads CSARDRPSGTYEQYF. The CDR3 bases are TGCAGTGCTAGAGATAGGCCTAGCGGGACTTACGAGCAGTACTTC.